Listed below are T cell receptor beta chains from one sample, sequenced in a study of cytomegalovirus exposure and HLA in healthy donors. Assay used: immunoSEQ multiplex PCR; TCRdb lists only in-frame clones, some missing. The table includes more than 85,000 clones, about 70% detected once. Sequencing was carried out using PBMCs. The receptors here all came from a woman between 18 and 30 years old in good health and CMV-seropositive. CDR3s include the opening cysteine and the closing phenylalanine or tryptophan. Fields, in order: clone size, V gene, D gene, J gene, CDR3 DNA, CDR3 protein. D genes are given only for firm matches. Clone size is shown for a subset of rows, as once, few, many or a class of expanded clone.

clone_size: medium-sized
v_call: TRBV15
d_call: NA
j_call: TRBJ2-3
cdr3_nt: TGTGCCACCAGCAAACAGGGAGATACGCAGTATTTT
cdr3_aa: CATSKQGDTQYF

clone_size: once
v_call: TRBV6-5
d_call: NA
j_call: TRBJ2-7
cdr3_nt: TGTGCCAGCAGTTACCCCCTCGGGACAACTGGCGAGCAGTACTTC
cdr3_aa: CASSYPLGTTGEQYF

clone_size: few
v_call: TRBV18
d_call: NA
j_call: TRBJ2-7
cdr3_nt: TGTGCCAGCTCACCAGGCCCTGTCTACGAGCAGTACTTC
cdr3_aa: CASSPGPVYEQYF

clone_size: few
v_call: TRBV4-1
d_call: NA
j_call: TRBJ2-1
cdr3_nt: TGCGCCAGCAGCCCCGGGCCAATGGGGAGCAATGAGCAGTTCTTC
cdr3_aa: CASSPGPMGSNEQFF

clone_size: NA
v_call: TRBV27
d_call: NA
j_call: TRBJ2-1
cdr3_nt: TGTGCCAGCAGTCTATTGGGGGCGCGGGACAATGAGCAGTTCTTC
cdr3_aa: CASSLLGARDNEQFF

clone_size: once
v_call: TRBV28
d_call: TRBD1
j_call: TRBJ2-7
cdr3_nt: TGTGCCAGCAGTTCGGGACAGGGGGTCTCCTACGAGCAGTACTTC
cdr3_aa: CASSSGQGVSYEQYF

clone_size: NA
v_call: TRBV15
d_call: TRBD2
j_call: TRBJ2-7
cdr3_nt: TGTGCCACTCCACGACTAGCGGGTACCGAGCAGTACTTC
cdr3_aa: CATPRLAGTEQYF

clone_size: NA
v_call: TRBV6-6
d_call: TRBD2
j_call: TRBJ2-7
cdr3_nt: TGTGCCAGCAGGTCTCAGCGGGGGGGAATGGAGCAGTACTTC
cdr3_aa: CASRSQRGGMEQYF

clone_size: NA
v_call: TRBV15
d_call: NA
j_call: TRBJ2-1
cdr3_nt: TGTGCCACCAGCAGCTTGACTAGAAACAATGAGCAGTTCTTC
cdr3_aa: CATSSLTRNNEQFF

clone_size: NA
v_call: TRBV9
d_call: NA
j_call: TRBJ2-7
cdr3_nt: TGTGCCAGCAGCTATTTGGACAGCAACGAGCAGTACTTC
cdr3_aa: CASSYLDSNEQYF

clone_size: few
v_call: TRBV4-3
d_call: NA
j_call: TRBJ2-2
cdr3_nt: TGCGCCAGCAGCCAGACTTACCCGGGGACCGGGGAGCTGTTTTTT
cdr3_aa: CASSQTYPGTGELFF

clone_size: NA
v_call: TRBV18
d_call: NA
j_call: TRBJ1-3
cdr3_nt: TGTGCCAGCTCACCAAACGAGGGATCGGGCTCTGGAAACACCATATATTTT
cdr3_aa: CASSPNEGSGSGNTIYF

clone_size: NA
v_call: TRBV19
d_call: NA
j_call: TRBJ1-1
cdr3_nt: TGTGCCACCGCTACAGGGATCACTGAAGCTTTCTTT
cdr3_aa: CATATGITEAFF

clone_size: few
v_call: TRBV19
d_call: TRBD1
j_call: TRBJ2-1
cdr3_nt: TGTGCCAGTAGTATGCCCCGGACAGGGGGCCGGGGAAATGAGCAGTTCTTC
cdr3_aa: CASSMPRTGGRGNEQFF

clone_size: NA
v_call: TRBV11-2
d_call: TRBD2
j_call: TRBJ2-7
cdr3_nt: TGTGCCAGCAGCCATCTAGCGGGAGTGGTATCCTACGAGCAGTACTTC
cdr3_aa: CASSHLAGVVSYEQYF

clone_size: NA
v_call: TRBV5-4
d_call: NA
j_call: TRBJ2-1
cdr3_nt: TGTGCCAGCAGCCTTACTAGCAATGAGCAGTTCTTC
cdr3_aa: CASSLTSNEQFF

clone_size: NA
v_call: TRBV28
d_call: TRBD2
j_call: TRBJ2-7
cdr3_nt: TGTGCCAGCAGTTTTCGGGGGGTCCTCTCCTACGAGCAGTACTTC
cdr3_aa: CASSFRGVLSYEQYF

clone_size: NA
v_call: TRBV7-2
d_call: NA
j_call: TRBJ1-2
cdr3_nt: TGTGCCAGCAGCTTACGTTGGGACACCAACTATGGCTACACCTTC
cdr3_aa: CASSLRWDTNYGYTF

clone_size: once
v_call: TRBV15
d_call: NA
j_call: TRBJ2-1
cdr3_nt: TGTGCCACCAGCAGGGGCCCGGGGGTTGAGCAGTTCTTC
cdr3_aa: CATSRGPGVEQFF

clone_size: NA
v_call: TRBV6-9
d_call: NA
j_call: TRBJ1-3
cdr3_nt: TGTGCCAGCAGTTATTCAAGCCTTTTCTCTGGAAACACCATATATTTT
cdr3_aa: CASSYSSLFSGNTIYF

clone_size: few
v_call: TRBV7-6
d_call: NA
j_call: TRBJ2-7
cdr3_nt: TGTGCCAGCAGCGAAACGGACAGCAACTACGAGCAGTACTTC
cdr3_aa: CASSETDSNYEQYF

clone_size: few
v_call: TRBV5-1
d_call: TRBD2
j_call: TRBJ2-3
cdr3_nt: TGCGCCAGCGGGAGGGACGGGGACTACCGCACAGATACGCAGTATTTT
cdr3_aa: CASGRDGDYRTDTQYF

clone_size: NA
v_call: TRBV2
d_call: TRBD2
j_call: TRBJ2-1
cdr3_nt: TGTGCCAGCAGTGAATTGTGGGAGGGCCAAAGTGAGCAGTTCTTC
cdr3_aa: CASSELWEGQSEQFF

clone_size: NA
v_call: TRBV2
d_call: TRBD1
j_call: TRBJ2-2
cdr3_nt: TGTGCCAGCCGGGACAGCCACAAGGACGGGGAGCTGTTTTTT
cdr3_aa: CASRDSHKDGELFF

clone_size: NA
v_call: TRBV18
d_call: NA
j_call: TRBJ2-2
cdr3_nt: TGTGCCAACGTCAGAAACAGGGATGGCACCGGGGAGCTGTTTTTT
cdr3_aa: CANVRNRDGTGELFF

clone_size: few
v_call: TRBV5-1
d_call: NA
j_call: TRBJ2-5
cdr3_nt: TGCGCCAGCAGCTTGGTAGTCAGTGCGGGGCAAGAGACCCAGTACTTC
cdr3_aa: CASSLVVSAGQETQYF

clone_size: NA
v_call: TRBV28
d_call: TRBD1
j_call: TRBJ1-2
cdr3_nt: TGTGCCAGCTTCTCCTCCTCCGGGGACAGGGGAGGTTATGGCTACACCTTC
cdr3_aa: CASFSSSGDRGGYGYTF

clone_size: few
v_call: TRBV4-1
d_call: TRBD2
j_call: TRBJ2-3
cdr3_nt: TGCGCCAGCAGCCAAGTGGCGGGGGGCAGAGATACGCAGTATTTT
cdr3_aa: CASSQVAGGRDTQYF

clone_size: NA
v_call: TRBV27
d_call: NA
j_call: TRBJ2-5
cdr3_nt: TGTGCCAGCAGTTTATTGGACACCCAAGAGACCCAGTACTTC
cdr3_aa: CASSLLDTQETQYF

clone_size: NA
v_call: TRBV6-1
d_call: NA
j_call: TRBJ2-7
cdr3_nt: TGTGCCAGCAGTGCTAGTCACTACGAGCAGTACTTC
cdr3_aa: CASSASHYEQYF

clone_size: NA
v_call: TRBV15
d_call: TRBD1
j_call: TRBJ1-5
cdr3_nt: TGTGCCACCAGCAGGGACAGGATGAATAGCAATCAGCCCCAGCATTTT
cdr3_aa: CATSRDRMNSNQPQHF

clone_size: once
v_call: TRBV28
d_call: TRBD2
j_call: TRBJ2-5
cdr3_nt: TGTGCCATCCTGGCGGGACTAGTGCCCTCAAGGGAGACCCAGTACTTC
cdr3_aa: CAILAGLVPSRETQYF

clone_size: few
v_call: TRBV7-3
d_call: NA
j_call: TRBJ1-2
cdr3_nt: TGTGCCAGCAGCTTTATGGAGGGCGATGGCTACACCTTC
cdr3_aa: CASSFMEGDGYTF

clone_size: NA
v_call: TRBV4-3
d_call: TRBD2
j_call: TRBJ2-1
cdr3_nt: TGCGCCAGCAGCCAAGATCGGCTAGCGGGAGTGGAGCAGTTCTTC
cdr3_aa: CASSQDRLAGVEQFF

clone_size: NA
v_call: TRBV2
d_call: NA
j_call: TRBJ2-3
cdr3_nt: TGTGCCAGCAGTCGCTATTCTTCCGGACAGGGAGGGAGCGGAGATACGCAGTATTTT
cdr3_aa: CASSRYSSGQGGSGDTQYF

clone_size: NA
v_call: TRBV30
d_call: NA
j_call: TRBJ2-2
cdr3_nt: TGTGCCTGGAGTGTCAAACGGGACAACGGGGAGCTGTTTTTT
cdr3_aa: CAWSVKRDNGELFF

clone_size: NA
v_call: TRBV7-2
d_call: TRBD2
j_call: TRBJ2-7
cdr3_nt: TGTGCCAGCAGCTTACTCTCTAGCGGGAGCCCCGGGGCCTACGAGCAGTACTTC
cdr3_aa: CASSLLSSGSPGAYEQYF

clone_size: NA
v_call: TRBV28
d_call: TRBD1
j_call: TRBJ1-1
cdr3_nt: TGTGCCAGCAGTTATCTGAGGGGGCGCTCTACTGAAGCTTTCTTT
cdr3_aa: CASSYLRGRSTEAFF

clone_size: NA
v_call: TRBV12-5
d_call: TRBD2
j_call: TRBJ2-1
cdr3_nt: TGTGCTAGTGGTTTAGCGGGAGCGGACAATGAGCAGTTCTTC
cdr3_aa: CASGLAGADNEQFF

clone_size: NA
v_call: TRBV5-1
d_call: TRBD1
j_call: TRBJ1-1
cdr3_nt: TGCGCCAGCAGCTTGGACCTCAGGGGGCGCTTGAACACTGAAGCTTTCTTT
cdr3_aa: CASSLDLRGRLNTEAFF

clone_size: NA
v_call: TRBV5-4
d_call: TRBD2
j_call: TRBJ2-3
cdr3_nt: TGTGCCAGCAGCTTGGGTCTAGCGGGAGGAACAGATACGCAGTATTTT
cdr3_aa: CASSLGLAGGTDTQYF

clone_size: NA
v_call: TRBV11-3
d_call: NA
j_call: TRBJ2-1
cdr3_nt: TGTGCCAGCAGCTCGGGGGGGACAGATTCCTACAATGAGCAGTTCTTC
cdr3_aa: CASSSGGTDSYNEQFF

clone_size: NA
v_call: TRBV27
d_call: NA
j_call: TRBJ2-7
cdr3_nt: TGTGCCAGCAGTGTTTTCACAGGCTACGAGCAGTACTTC
cdr3_aa: CASSVFTGYEQYF